These 30 T cell receptor beta chains were all obtained from the same sample, sequenced in a study of blood T cell repertoires in COVID-19. Produced via immunoSEQ multiplex PCR; TCRdb's table is partial and in-frame only. The sample contains just over 250,000 clones, about 88% of which appear only once. What was sequenced was peripheral blood. These receptors came from a man aged 60 to 69 who had recovered from COVID-19.

The V gene is TRBV9, the J gene TRBJ1-1, with D unclear. V was pared by 0 bases and J by 4 bases, with 10 bases between. From germline, CDR1 is SGDLS and CDR2 YYNGEE. CDR3 length: 14 amino acids. The CDR3 DNA is TGTGCCAGCAGCGTAGCCCAGGTCGGCACTGAAGCTTTCTTT. This sequence encodes CASSVAQVGTEAFF.

This clone was seen a few times. The chain employs TRBV7-9 and TRBJ1-2; 10 bases agree with TRBD1. CDR1 and CDR2 (germline): SEHNR, FQNEAQ (reference sequence). The ends lost 6 bases at V and 9 bases at J; junction bases unmatched: 7. CDR3 length: 13 residues. Here the CDR3 DNA reads TGTGCCAGCAGTCCGGGACAGGGGCTGAGCTACACCTTC. This translates into CASSPGQGLSYTF.

This sequence joins TRBV29-1 and TRBJ2-7; 8 nucleotides agree with TRBD2. Germline CDR1 SQVTM, CDR2 ANQGSEA. V was pared by 7 bases and J by 9 bases, with 20 bases of the junction left unmatched. CDR3 size: 15 residues. CDR3 sequence: CSGTGAGLAGVVQYF. CDR3 DNA: TGCAGCGGAACAGGTGCGGGGCTAGCGGGTGTTGTGCAGTACTTC.

DNA for the CDR3: TGCAGTGCTAGTTATCTAGCGGGGGGCTCCTACAATGAGCAGTTCTTC. Its translation: CSASYLAGGSYNEQFF. This chain uses TRBV20-1 with TRBJ2-1; 11 bases line up with TRBD2. The germline V gene encodes CDR1 DFQATT and CDR2 SNEGSKA (reference sequence). This CDR3 contains 16 residues. Trimming removed 3 bases from V and 0 bases from J; junction bases left unmatched: 4.

The V gene is TRBV7-3, the J gene TRBJ2-1, with D tentatively TRBD2 (5 bases). CDR3 size: 15 residues. V gave up 5 bases and J gave up 0 bases, with 11 bases separating them. Per germline, CDR1 SGHTA and CDR2 FQGTGA. This CDR3 is CASSPTTSSYNEQFF. The DNA of the CDR3 is TGTGCCAGCAGCCCCACTACTAGCTCCTACAATGAGCAGTTCTTC. Variable domain in full (rest from reference TRBV7-3 and TRBJ2-1): GAGVSQTPSNKVTEKGKYVELRCDPISGHTALYWYRQSLGQGPEFLIYFQGTGAADDSGLPNDRFFAVRPEGSVSTLKIQRTERGDSAVYLCASSPTTSSYNEQFFGPGTRLTVL.

The genes are TRBV9 and TRBJ2-5; 9 positions agree with TRBD2. This CDR3 region has 14 residues. With V trimmed by 3 bases and J by 2 bases, 2 bases remained unmatched. From germline, CDR1 is SGDLS and CDR2 YYNGEE. The CDR3 region has the DNA TGTGCCAGCAGCGCTAGCGGGGCACAAGAGACCCAGTACTTC. As protein: CASSASGAQETQYF. Combining the CDR3 with reference TRBV9 and TRBJ2-5 gives the whole variable domain DSGVTQTPKHLITATGQRVTLRCSPRSGDLSVYWYQQSLDQGLQFLIQYYNGEERAKGNILERFSAQQFPDLHSELNLSSLELGDSALYFCASSASGAQETQYFGPGTRLLVL.

The V call is TRBV5-1, the J call TRBJ1-1, with no clear D. The CDR3 has 15 amino acids. Trimming stripped 0 bases from V and 5 bases from J, with 14 bases between. Germline V gene sequence: CDR1 SGHRS, CDR2 YFSETQ. The DNA for the CDR3 is TGCGCCAGCAGCTTGGTAGAGGGTTTCATTACTGAAGCTTTCTTT. It is translated as CASSLVEGFITEAFF. Full variable domain (remainder filled in from reference TRBV5-1 and TRBJ1-1): KAGVTQTPRYLIKTRGQQVTLSCSPISGHRSVSWYQQTPGQGLQFLFEYFSETQRNKGNFPGRFSGRQFSNSRSEMNVSTLELGDSALYLCASSLVEGFITEAFFGQGTRLTVV.

The chain carries TRBV2 and TRBJ2-3; TRBD1 matches at 11 bases. CDR1 is SNHLY and CDR2 is FYNNEI in the germline V gene. V shed 11 bases and J 4 bases; nucleotides not matched to a gene: 5. The CDR3 loop spans 13 amino acids. DNA of the CDR3: TGTGCCTCTGGGGGACAGGGGGCAGATACGCAGTATTTT. Protein: CASGGQGADTQYF.

The J gene is TRBJ2-7, the V gene TRBV5-1; 7 bases fit TRBD2. The CDR3 has 15 amino acids. Germline loops: CDR1 SGHRS, CDR2 YFSETQ. V gave up 4 bases and J gave up 5 bases; unmatched junction bases: 12. CDR3 sequence reads: CASSPSGEPSDEQYF. The CDR3 bases are TGCGCCAGCAGCCCGAGCGGGGAGCCTTCGGACGAGCAGTACTTC. Combining the CDR3 with reference TRBV5-1 and TRBJ2-7 gives the whole variable domain KAGVTQTPRYLIKTRGQQVTLSCSPISGHRSVSWYQQTPGQGLQFLFEYFSETQRNKGNFPGRFSGRQFSNSRSEMNVSTLELGDSALYLCASSPSGEPSDEQYFGPGTRLTVT.

The chain recombines TRBV5-1 with TRBJ1-4, with TRBD1 as a possible D gene (6 bases). The CDR3 runs 16 residues. Trimming shortened V by 4 bases and J by 7 bases, and 20 bases separated the two germline ends. Germline V lookup: CDR1 SGHRS, CDR2 YFSETQ. CDR3 residues: CASSQGGGPRGEKLFF. The CDR3 coding sequence is TGCGCCAGCAGCCAGGGAGGGGGGCCGAGAGGTGAAAAACTGTTTTTT.

The chain uses TRBV19 and TRBJ1-3; D remains ambiguous. V was shortened by 3 bases and J by 0 bases, with 12 bases between the two germline ends. The CDR3 is 16 residues long. Germline CDR1 LNHDA, CDR2 SQIVND (reference sequence). The CDR3 sequence is CASSISPDYSGNTIYF. The DNA for the CDR3 is TGTGCCAGTAGTATCAGTCCCGATTACTCTGGAAACACCATATATTTT.

This chain joins TRBV5-5 and TRBJ1-1; 10 bases are a match to TRBD1. Unmatched junction bases numbered 7, after V lost 4 bases and J lost 7 bases. There are 14 residues in the CDR3. Germline V gene sequence: CDR1 SGHKS, CDR2 YYEKEE (reference sequence). CDR3 region: CASSEDRGRGEAFF. The CDR3 DNA sequence: TGTGCCAGCAGCGAAGACAGGGGGCGTGGTGAAGCTTTCTTT. Combining the CDR3 with reference TRBV5-5 and TRBJ1-1 gives the whole variable domain DAGVTQSPTHLIKTRGQQVTLRCSPISGHKSVSWYQQVLGQGPQFIFQYYEKEERGRGNFPDRFSARQFPNYSSELNVNALLLGDSALYLCASSEDRGRGEAFFGQGTRLTVV.

J is TRBJ2-1 and V is TRBV6-1, with TRBD1 matching over 7 bases. The CDR3 sequence is 13 residues long. Germline CDR1 is MNHNS and CDR2 is SASEGT. Trimming took 0 bases from V and 14 from J; bases not matched to a gene: 7. CDR3 sequence (DNA): TGTGCCAGCAGTGAAGCTCGTAGGGGGCATAAGTTCTTC. Encoded protein: CASSEARRGHKFF.

The gene calls are TRBV14 and TRBJ1-1; tentatively, D is TRBD1 (5 bases). CDR1 and CDR2 (germline): SGHDN, FVKESK. V was shortened by 0 bases and J by 4 bases, with 18 bases between the two germline ends. This CDR3 contains 17 residues. The CDR3 DNA sequence: TGTGCCAGCAGCCAAGAGAAGGGACTCCCGACGGCCACTGAAGCTTTCTTT. It encodes CASSQEKGLPTATEAFF.

The chain links TRBV24-1 to TRBJ2-3; no reliable D call. The germline gives CDR1 KGHDR, CDR2 SFDVKD. Trimming removed 0 bases at V and 1 base at J, with 13 bases between. This CDR3 is built from 17 residues. CDR3 nucleotides: TGTGCCACCAGTGATTTGCATGCGGCCAAGGGCACAGATACGCAGTATTTT. As protein: CATSDLHAAKGTDTQYF.

The chain links TRBV7-9 to TRBJ2-7, with 8 nucleotides matching TRBD1. The CDR3 has 15 residues. The V gene end was trimmed by 2 bases and the J gene end by 3 bases; junction bases not matched to a gene: 6. Germline CDR1 reads SEHNR; CDR2 reads FQNEAQ (reference sequence). CDR3 region: CASSLPRTGNYEQYF. The DNA of the CDR3 is TGTGCCAGCAGCTTACCGAGGACAGGGAACTACGAGCAGTACTTC.

V and J are TRBV11-2 and TRBJ2-7, with D maybe TRBD2 (6 bases). From germline, CDR1 is SGHAT and CDR2 FQNNGV. The CDR3 sequence is 15 residues long. Trimming took 4 bases from V and 0 from J, leaving 13 bases between them. CDR3 coding DNA: TGTGCCAGCAGCTATGGGGCGACTAGCTCCTACGAGCAGTACTTC. Amino acids: CASSYGATSSYEQYF.

This clone was seen only once. The chain combines TRBV7-3 with TRBJ2-1, with D possibly matching TRBD1 (6 bases). CDR1 is SGHTA, CDR2 FQGTGA, per germline. The CDR3 extends over 13 amino acids. Trimming took off 6 bases at V and 5 bases at J, with 11 bases between the two ends. The CDR3: CASSPRGNNEQFF. The CDR3 nucleotides read TGTGCCAGCAGTCCCAGGGGTAACAATGAGCAGTTCTTC.

This chain joins TRBV9 and TRBJ1-5; tentative D call: TRBD1 (5 bases). The germline V gene encodes CDR1 SGDLS and CDR2 YYNGEE. V was cut by 0 bases and J by 0 bases, with 7 bases left in between. This CDR3 region has 15 residues. The DNA for the CDR3 is TGTGCCAGCAGCGTAGAAGGACATAGCAATCAGCCCCAGCATTTT. Amino acids: CASSVEGHSNQPQHF.

The chain employs TRBV6-5 and TRBJ2-5; 8 bases match TRBD1. The CDR3 contains 15 residues. CDR1 is MNHEY and CDR2 is SVGAGI in the germline V gene. V shed 6 bases, J shed 6 bases, and the junction held 12 bases outside the gene matches. DNA of the CDR3: TGTGCCAGCAGGACGACAGGGGTGAACGCCAAGACCCAGTACTTC. Protein sequence: CASRTTGVNAKTQYF.

This chain connects TRBV30 to TRBJ1-1; D is possibly TRBD1 (6 bases). Germline loops: CDR1 GTSNPN, CDR2 SVGIG (reference sequence). Trimming pared 4 bases from V and 1 base from J, leaving 10 bases between. The CDR3 runs to 13 residues. The CDR3 DNA reads as TGTGCCTGGACTGGACAGCCGAACACTGAAGCTTTCTTT. It encodes CAWTGQPNTEAFF.

V gene TRBV5-1 combines with J gene TRBJ2-5, with TRBD2 matching 10 bases. From germline, CDR1 is SGHRS and CDR2 YFSETQ. After removal of 4 bases from V and 3 bases from J, the junction contained 15 bases not matched to a gene. This CDR3 spans 18 amino acids. The CDR3 DNA is TGCGCCAGCAGCGCCAGCCTAGCGGGGGCTAACAGTAAAGAGACCCAGTACTTC. It encodes CASSASLAGANSKETQYF. Combining the CDR3 with reference TRBV5-1 and TRBJ2-5 gives the whole variable domain KAGVTQTPRYLIKTRGQQVTLSCSPISGHRSVSWYQQTPGQGLQFLFEYFSETQRNKGNFPGRFSGRQFSNSRSEMNVSTLELGDSALYLCASSASLAGANSKETQYFGPGTRLLVL.

The rearrangement links TRBV24-1 to TRBJ1-1; D not certain. The germline V and J ends were trimmed by 3 bases and 4 bases, with 14 bases remaining between them. From germline, CDR1 is KGHDR and CDR2 SFDVKD. The CDR3 is 15 residues long. The CDR3 nucleotides read TGTGCCACCAGTGATCGGGTCAATGGAGGCACTGAAGCTTTCTTT. The encoded protein is CATSDRVNGGTEAFF.

A single count supports this clone. The rearrangement uses TRBV25-1 and TRBJ2-5, with D perhaps TRBD1 (6 bases). Germline V gives CDR1 MGHDK, CDR2 SYGVNS. V was clipped by 7 bases and J by 5 bases, with 14 bases between them. The CDR3 covers 13 residues. The CDR3 is CASTPGEHETQYF. CDR3 DNA: TGTGCCAGCACCCCAGGGGAACACGAGACCCAGTACTTC.

The rearrangement uses TRBV7-8 and TRBJ1-2; 7 nucleotides match TRBD1. CDR1 is SGHVS, CDR2 FQNEAQ, per germline. The ends lost 4 bases at V and 6 bases at J; junction bases unmatched: 5. The CDR3 sequence is 13 residues long. CDR3 coding DNA: TGTGCCAGCAGCTCCGGGACAGTTAATGGCTACACCTTC. It is translated as CASSSGTVNGYTF.

This clone showed up just a few times. This chain uses TRBV4-1 with TRBJ2-7; 7 positions agree with TRBD1. The CDR3 loop spans 13 amino acids. Germline loops: CDR1 MGHRA, CDR2 YSYEKL. The V segment lost 2 bases and the J segment 2 bases; nucleotides outside the gene matches: 0. The CDR3 spells CASSQQGAYEQYF. The DNA of the CDR3 is TGCGCCAGCAGCCAACAGGGGGCCTACGAGCAGTACTTC.

This clone was observed a single time. The chain employs TRBV6-2 or TRBV6-3 and TRBJ2-1; D may be TRBD2 (5 bases). CDR1 and CDR2 from the germline V gene are MNHEY and SVGEGT. The CDR3 length is 12 residues. V lost 2 bases and J 9 bases, leaving 8 bases between the germline ends. CDR3 DNA sequence: TGTGCCAGCAGTTACCCCGGGATTGAGCAGTTCTTC. Residues: CASSYPGIEQFF.

The V and J genes are TRBV6-2 or TRBV6-3 and TRBJ2-7, with TRBD1 matching 10 bases. The CDR3 totals 14 residues. V was clipped by 6 bases and J by 3 bases; unmatched bases: 5. CDR1 is MNHEY, CDR2 SVGEGT, per germline. The CDR3 DNA follows: TGTGCCAGCAGCGAGACAGGGGGCCTCTACGAGCAGTACTTC. Amino acids: CASSETGGLYEQYF.

The chain links TRBV7-2 to TRBJ2-2, with D possibly being TRBD2 (6 bases). Germline-derived CDR1 and CDR2 are SGHTA and FQGNSA. V was cut by 5 bases and J by 2 bases, with 18 bases left in between. The CDR3 contains 17 residues. The CDR3 coding sequence is TGTGCCAGCAGCGTTATTAGGGGACTCTCTAACACCGGGGAGCTGTTTTTT. Its protein is CASSVIRGLSNTGELFF.

This clone was counted a single time. The chain has TRBV2 and TRBJ2-1, with 10 bases identical to TRBD2. The length of the CDR3 is 17 residues. V lost 5 bases to trimming and J lost 0 bases; unmatched junction nucleotides: 7. Germline V gene data show CDR1 as SNHLY and CDR2 as FYNNEI. CDR3 residues: CASSYNSGGTSYNEQFF. The CDR3 bases are TGTGCCAGCAGTTATAATAGCGGGGGGACCTCCTACAATGAGCAGTTCTTC.